This T cell receptor (beta chain) was obtained from a study of blood T cell repertoires in COVID-19. Clones were sequenced by immunoSEQ multiplex PCR, and TCRdb holds only the in-frame ones, with some missing. The sample lists 150,000 to 200,000 clones; 80% to 90% were seen once. V was cut by 5 bases and J by 10 bases, with 26 bases left in between. Germline assignment: CDR1 MDHEN and CDR2 SYDVKM. CDR3 size: 16 residues. This TCR was sampled from a young man who had recovered from COVID-19. This chain uses TRBV28 with TRBJ1-2, with a weak D call TRBD1 (5 bases). The source material was peripheral blood. This chain's CDR3 is CASSGSSGTPSGPYTF. The DNA for the CDR3 is TGTGCCAGCAGTGGTTCTTCCGGGACTCCCAGTGGCCCCTACACCTTC.